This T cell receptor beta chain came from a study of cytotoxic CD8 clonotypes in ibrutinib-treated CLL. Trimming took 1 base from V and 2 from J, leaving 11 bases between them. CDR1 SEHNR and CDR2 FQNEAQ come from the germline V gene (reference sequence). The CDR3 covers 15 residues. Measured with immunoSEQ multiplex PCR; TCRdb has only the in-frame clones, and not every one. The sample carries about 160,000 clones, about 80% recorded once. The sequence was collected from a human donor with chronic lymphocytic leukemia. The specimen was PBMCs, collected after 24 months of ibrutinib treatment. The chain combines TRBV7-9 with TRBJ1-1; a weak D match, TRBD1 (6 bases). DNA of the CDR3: TGTGCCAGCAGCTTAGAGGCACAGGGTAACACTGAAGCTTTCTTT. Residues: CASSLEAQGNTEAFF.